Here is one TCR beta chain with its context. Germline loops: CDR1 KGHSH, CDR2 LQKENI. The CDR3 runs 13 residues. Trimming stripped 6 bases from V and 8 bases from J, with 14 bases between. The entry originates in a study of control samples from healthy donors and cancer patients. Repertoires were generated with immunoSEQ multiplex PCR, while TCRdb's copy carries only in-frame clones and drops some. Of fewer than 130,000 clones in the sample, approximately 90% are singletons; the top ten hold roughly 4%. The sample was PBMCs. This TCR derives from an older woman with lung cancer. The chain carries TRBV18 and TRBJ1-5; D call uncertain. As DNA, the CDR3 is TGTGCCAGCTCGTCGGACCGGTTAGAGCCCCAGCATTTT. It encodes CASSSDRLEPQHF.